Listed here are 10 T cell receptor beta chains from one sample, sequenced in a study of blood T cell repertoires in COVID-19. This table comes from immunoSEQ multiplex PCR, and its TCRdb copy is limited to in-frame clones, with some not included. This sample yields 200,000 to 300,000 clones, of which around 86% are seen a single time; approximately 9.8% belongs to the top ten. Sequencing was carried out using peripheral blood. The source of these receptors is a middle-aged man who had recovered from COVID-19.

This chain joins TRBV11-3 and TRBJ2-7; no clear D gene. Germline assignment: CDR1 SGHNT and CDR2 YENEEA. V lost 0 bases to trimming and J lost 5 bases, with 8 bases between them. The CDR3 consists of 13 residues. CDR3 region: CASSLDAVHEQYF. Here the CDR3 DNA reads TGTGCCAGCAGCTTAGATGCGGTACACGAGCAGTACTTC.

The J gene is TRBJ1-3, the V gene TRBV6-5, with a possible D match to TRBD1 (5 bases). This CDR3 comprises 15 residues. The ends were cut back, 5 bases at V and 5 bases at J, with 16 bases in the middle. Germline values: CDR1 MNHEY, CDR2 SVGAGI. The CDR3 protein is CASSTSRVTRNTIYF. The DNA for the CDR3 is TGTGCCAGCAGTACAAGCAGGGTAACCCGAAACACCATATATTTT.

This rearrangement joins TRBV5-4 to TRBJ2-3, with TRBD1 as a possible D gene (6 bases). Germline assignment: CDR1 SGHNT and CDR2 YYREEE (reference sequence). This CDR3 has 16 amino acids. The V and J ends lost 0 bases and 2 bases respectively, with 13 bases between them. DNA of the CDR3: TGTGCCAGCAGCTTGGATCCCAGGGGACACACAGATACGCAGTATTTT. Protein sequence: CASSLDPRGHTDTQYF. Based on the CDR3 plus reference TRBV5-4 and TRBJ2-3, the full variable domain is ETGVTQSPTHLIKTRGQQVTLRCSSQSGHNTVSWYQQALGQGPQFIFQYYREEENGRGNFPPRFSGLQFPNYSSELNVNALELDDSALYLCASSLDPRGHTDTQYFGPGTRLTVL.

The chain combines TRBV6-2 or TRBV6-3 with TRBJ1-6, with 10 bases fitting TRBD1. Germline V gene sequence: CDR1 MNHEY, CDR2 SVGEGT. The V segment lost 0 bases and the J segment 5 bases; nucleotides outside the gene matches: 4. The CDR3 has 17 residues. CDR3 nucleotide sequence: TGTGCCAGCAGTTACTCGACAGGGGGCTTTCATAATTCACCCCTCCACTTT. It specifies CASSYSTGGFHNSPLHF.

The J gene is TRBJ2-5, the V gene TRBV7-7, with TRBD1 matching 11 bases. The CDR3 totals 16 residues. Per the germline V gene, CDR1 is SSHAT and CDR2 is FNYEAQ (reference sequence). V was clipped by 5 bases and J by 5 bases; unmatched bases: 10. The chain's CDR3 is CASSPSGDRGWETQYF. The CDR3 coding sequence is TGTGCCAGCAGCCCCTCTGGGGACAGGGGGTGGGAGACCCAGTACTTC.

This clone was seen a single time. The genes are TRBV9 and TRBJ1-3; 9 nucleotides match TRBD1. Germline V lookup: CDR1 SGDLS, CDR2 YYNGEE. This CDR3 contains 15 residues. With V trimmed by 4 bases and J by 3 bases, 5 bases remained unmatched. CDR3 sequence (DNA): TGTGCCAGCAGCCCCACAGGGGGCCGTGGAAACACCATATATTTT. As protein: CASSPTGGRGNTIYF.

The chain links TRBV12-3 or TRBV12-4 to TRBJ2-2; a possible D gene is TRBD2 (5 bases). The CDR3 totals 12 residues. V shed 8 bases and J shed 5 bases, with 9 bases lying between them. Here the CDR3 DNA reads TGTGCCAGCGGGCAGCGGACCGGGGAGCTGTTTTTT. The encoded protein is CASGQRTGELFF.

The chain uses TRBV5-1 and TRBJ2-3, with 14 bases that match TRBD2. CDR3 length equals 18 residues. J gave up 4 bases and V 0 bases, and 7 bases lay outside the gene matches. The germline V gene has CDR1 SGHRS and CDR2 YFSETQ. The chain's CDR3 is CASSLAQTSGGVADTQYF. The CDR3 DNA follows: TGCGCCAGCAGCTTGGCCCAGACTAGCGGGGGGGTGGCAGATACGCAGTATTTT.

This clone was seen more than once but under ten times. The chain has TRBV10-3 and TRBJ2-7; D possibly corresponds to TRBD2 (5 bases). Per germline, CDR1 ENHRY and CDR2 SYGVKD. The CDR3 extends over 14 amino acids. V lost 11 bases and J lost 0, with 17 bases in between. The CDR3 sequence is CASKREGSSYEQYF. CDR3 bases: TGTGCCTCGAAAAGGGAAGGGAGCTCCTACGAGCAGTACTTC.

V usage is TRBV29-1 and J usage is TRBJ1-5, with unresolved D. Germline V gene data show CDR1 as SQVTM and CDR2 as ANQGSEA. V was clipped by 7 bases and J by 11 bases, with 24 bases between them. The CDR3 sequence is 14 residues long. The CDR3 loop reads CSAFLAVPPGAQHF. DNA of the CDR3: TGCAGCGCATTCTTGGCCGTTCCGCCGGGAGCCCAGCATTTT.